This TCR beta chain is from a study of beta chain features in type 1 diabetes. The CDR3 is made up of 15 amino acids. In germline, CDR1 is LGHNA, CDR2 YNFKEQ. The ends were cut back, 0 bases at V and 0 bases at J, with 9 bases in the middle. Every bit of the isolated RNA underwent reverse transcription, so sequencing read expressed TCRB transcripts. Data came from immunoSEQ multiplex PCR; TCRdb stores just in-frame clones and leaves some out. Among around 430,000 clones listed, about 29% were seen once. The V call is TRBV4-2, the J call TRBJ2-7; maybe TRBD1 (6 bases). The TCR was taken from a man younger than 35 in good health. Sequencing was done on a sample of naive CD4+ T cells from blood. DNA for the CDR3: TGTGCCAGCAGCCAAGAACAGGGCGCCTCCTACGAGCAGTACTTC. Its translation: CASSQEQGASYEQYF.